This T cell receptor beta chain emerged from a study of T cell repertoires in cytomegalovirus infection. In this sample, this clonotype turned up a few times. The antigen is not known. Per the germline V gene, CDR1 is MNHEY and CDR2 is SMNVEV (reference sequence). V lost 4 bases and J lost 7, with 19 bases in between. This CDR3 comprises 15 residues. TCRdb reprocessed the reads via MiXCR and lists one record per CDR3 protein. Of just under 550,000 distinct CDR3 sequences listed, around 27% were seen once; the top ten hold roughly 13%. The study's findings and limits: Ex vivo responses were dominated by HLA-C-restricted CMV-specific TCR beta clonotypes.

The source of this sequence is a human donor in good health (CMV status not recorded). Some clones in this sample may be carry-over from other donors' samples. The chain combines TRBV27 with TRBJ2-5; TRBD1 might be the D (6 bases). Material: PBMCs. The CDR3 spells CASSYNPTGGGTQYF. The CDR3 coding sequence is TGTGCCAGCAGTTACAACCCGACAGGTGGCGGGACCCAGTACTTC.